This is a list of T cell receptor beta chains from one sample in a study of Tregs in tolerant kidney transplant recipients. TCRdb's table, derived via immunoSEQ multiplex PCR, lists solely in-frame clones and lacks some. The sample shows about 59,000 clones, around 88% of them seen only once. Sequencing was done on a sample of CD4+ T cells from blood. These receptors were obtained from a human donor in good health. CDR3s include the opening cysteine and the closing phenylalanine or tryptophan. Fields, in order: clone size, D gene, J gene, V gene, CDR3 DNA, CDR3 protein. D genes are given only for firm matches. Clone sizes are given selectively: once, few, many, or a class where the clone is expanded.

clone size: .; D gene: .; J gene: TRBJ1-1; V gene: TRBV4-3; CDR3 DNA: TGCGCCAGCAGCCAAGATCTTCGACTTACTGAAGCTTTCTTT; CDR3 protein: CASSQDLRLTEAFF
clone size: .; D gene: .; J gene: TRBJ2-1; V gene: TRBV4-1; CDR3 DNA: TGCGCCAGCAGCCAAGTGGGGGAGGTGGTGCAGTTCTTC; CDR3 protein: CASSQVGEVVQFF
clone size: .; D gene: .; J gene: TRBJ2-1; V gene: TRBV27; CDR3 DNA: TGTGCCAGCAGTTATGGGGGGCCCTCCTACAATGAGCAGTTCTTC; CDR3 protein: CASSYGGPSYNEQFF
clone size: .; D gene: .; J gene: TRBJ2-1; V gene: TRBV11-3; CDR3 DNA: TGTGCCAGCAGCTTAGGTGTAATATGGACCCCCTCCTACAATGAGCAGTTCTTC; CDR3 protein: CASSLGVIWTPSYNEQFF
clone size: once; D gene: TRBD1; J gene: TRBJ2-3; V gene: TRBV6-5; CDR3 DNA: TGTGCCAGCAGCCGACAGGGAGTTTTCACAGATACGCAGTATTTT; CDR3 protein: CASSRQGVFTDTQYF
clone size: .; D gene: .; J gene: TRBJ1-1; V gene: TRBV15; CDR3 DNA: TGTGCCACCAGCAGAGAGGGCACCCGCGGGAACACTGAAGCTTTCTTT; CDR3 protein: CATSREGTRGNTEAFF
clone size: .; D gene: TRBD1; J gene: TRBJ1-2; V gene: TRBV5-8; CDR3 DNA: TGTGCCAGCAGCTTCCAGGGGGCTGAGGGCTACACCTTC; CDR3 protein: CASSFQGAEGYTF
clone size: .; D gene: .; J gene: TRBJ1-5; V gene: TRBV19; CDR3 DNA: TGTGCCAGTAGTGCCCTCGGGGGGAATCAGCCCCAGCATTTT; CDR3 protein: CASSALGGNQPQHF
clone size: .; D gene: .; J gene: TRBJ2-5; V gene: TRBV28; CDR3 DNA: TGTGCCAGCAGACTTCCCCCTGGGGAGACCCAGTACTTC; CDR3 protein: CASRLPPGETQYF
clone size: .; D gene: .; J gene: TRBJ2-7; V gene: TRBV27; CDR3 DNA: TGTGCCAGCAGTCCCATAGGCTTTTCCTACGAGCAGTACTTC; CDR3 protein: CASSPIGFSYEQYF
clone size: .; D gene: .; J gene: TRBJ1-1; V gene: TRBV6-5; CDR3 DNA: TGTGCCAGCAGTTACTCGAACCCGAACACTGAAGCTTTCTTT; CDR3 protein: CASSYSNPNTEAFF
clone size: .; D gene: .; J gene: TRBJ1-1; V gene: TRBV18; CDR3 DNA: TGTGCCAGCTCACCCCCGCTTGGGGGCTTGAACACTGAAGCTTTCTTT; CDR3 protein: CASSPPLGGLNTEAFF
clone size: .; D gene: .; J gene: TRBJ1-1; V gene: TRBV30; CDR3 DNA: TGTGCCTGGAGTCCACTGACAGTATACACTGAAGCTTTCTTT; CDR3 protein: CAWSPLTVYTEAFF
clone size: .; D gene: .; J gene: TRBJ1-6; V gene: TRBV18; CDR3 DNA: TGTGCCAGCTCACCCCCGGGAGGTAATGGTTCACCCCTCCACTTT; CDR3 protein: CASSPPGGNGSPLHF
clone size: .; D gene: .; J gene: TRBJ2-3; V gene: TRBV27; CDR3 DNA: TGTGCCAGCAGTTCCACAGATACGCAGTATTTT; CDR3 protein: CASSSTDTQYF
clone size: .; D gene: .; J gene: TRBJ2-1; V gene: TRBV19; CDR3 DNA: TGTGCCTCTCAGGCCTTAGCGGATAGCTCCTACAATGAGCAGTTCTTC; CDR3 protein: CASQALADSSYNEQFF
clone size: .; D gene: .; J gene: TRBJ2-2; V gene: TRBV12-2; CDR3 DNA: TGTGCAAGTCGCTTAGTGGCACTAGCGGGAATCACCGGGGAGCTGTTTTTT; CDR3 protein: CASRLVALAGITGELFF
clone size: .; D gene: TRBD2; J gene: TRBJ2-1; V gene: TRBV10-3; CDR3 DNA: TGTGCCACCCATGGACTAGCGGGCAACTCCTACAATGAGCAGTTCTTC; CDR3 protein: CATHGLAGNSYNEQFF